The 21 T cell receptor beta chains below all came from one sample that was sequenced in a study of OX40 agonist ivuxolimab in advanced cancers. Clones were sequenced by immunoSEQ multiplex PCR, and TCRdb holds only the in-frame ones, with some missing. The sample has about 76,000 clones, roughly four fifths seen once. The material sequenced was CD4+ or CD8+ T cells sorted from blood, taken in a trial of the OX40 agonist ivuxolimab. These receptors were taken from an adult with an advanced solid tumor such as melanoma, head and neck, liver or kidney cancer.

In its sample, this clone was seen once. The rearrangement joins TRBV7-9 to TRBJ2-1; 8 nucleotides align to TRBD1. Trimming at V came to 2 bases and at J to 10 bases, leaving 4 bases not matched to a gene. Germline V gives CDR1 SEHNR, CDR2 FQNEAQ (reference sequence). The CDR3 is made up of 13 amino acids. The CDR3 coding sequence is TGTGCCAGCAGCTTACAGGGGGCGTGGGAGCAGTTCTTC. Protein sequence: CASSLQGAWEQFF.

This clone was detected only once. The rearrangement links TRBV6-5 to TRBJ2-5; D is unresolved. The J call could be wrong; TRBJ2-7 is a better fit for the DNA end. Germline loops: CDR1 MNHEY, CDR2 SVGAGI. The CDR3 consists of 14 residues. The chain's CDR3 is CASSRTVSSYEQYF. For the CDR3, the DNA is TGTGCCAGCAGTCGGACGGTTAGCTCCTACGAGCAGTACTTC.

The chain combines TRBV6-5 with TRBJ2-7, with 7 bases aligning to TRBD1. Germline-derived CDR1 and CDR2 are MNHEY and SVGAGI. This CDR3 is 14 amino acids long. The junction had 7 bases not matched to a gene; V was cut back by 6 bases and J by 2 bases. CDR3 loop: CASRLDRVPYEQYF. CDR3 nucleotide sequence: TGTGCCAGCAGGCTAGACAGGGTTCCCTACGAGCAGTACTTC.

A few counts support this clone. The genes are TRBV7-7 and TRBJ2-2; D possibly corresponds to TRBD1 (5 bases). Per the germline V gene, CDR1 is SSHAT and CDR2 is FNYEAQ (reference sequence). This CDR3 contains 13 residues. Trimming took off 4 bases at V and 7 bases at J, with 10 bases between the two ends. CDR3 sequence (DNA): TGTGCCAGCAGCTCCAGGGAAGGCGGGGAGCTGTTTTTT. Amino acid sequence: CASSSREGGELFF.

Only one count was recorded for this clone. V and J are TRBV29-1 and TRBJ2-7; D is possibly TRBD1 (5 bases). This CDR3 spans 12 amino acids. V was shortened by 5 bases and J by 1 base, with 9 bases between the two germline ends. Germline V gives CDR1 SQVTM, CDR2 ANQGSEA. The DNA of the CDR3 is TGCAGCGTTAAAGGGGTTTCCTACGAGCAGTACTTC. It specifies CSVKGVSYEQYF.

By proportion, this clone is medium-sized. J is TRBJ1-2 and V is TRBV11-1, with 8 bases aligning to TRBD1. Germline V gives CDR1 SGHAT, CDR2 FQDESV (reference sequence). Trimming cost V 5 bases and J 8 bases; bases outside gene matches: 13. CDR3 length equals 15 residues. The CDR3 region has the DNA TGTGCCAGCAGCCCAACTACCGACAGGGGAAGAGGCTACACCTTC. This encodes CASSPTTDRGRGYTF.

This clone was counted only a few times. The V and J genes are TRBV30 and TRBJ1-2, with 7 bases that match TRBD1. The CDR3 consists of 13 residues. Germline CDR1 is GTSNPN and CDR2 is SVGIG (reference sequence). V shed 3 bases and J 6 bases; nucleotides not matched to a gene: 7. For the CDR3, the DNA is TGTGCCTGGAGCAGGGGGACAAAAGATGGCTACACCTTC. This gives the protein CAWSRGTKDGYTF. The entire variable domain, with the rest obtained from reference TRBV30 and TRBJ1-2, is as follows: SQTIHQWPATLVQPVGSPLSLECTVEGTSNPNLYWYRQAAGRGLQLLFYSVGIGQISSEVPQNLSASRPQDRQFILSSKKLLLSDSGFYLCAWSRGTKDGYTFGSGTRLTVV.

This clone occurred a few times. The CDR3 spells CASRDIRNEQFF. In DNA form, the CDR3 reads TGTGCCAGCAGAGACATCCGCAATGAGCAGTTCTTC. V usage is TRBV2 and J usage is TRBJ2-1; D uncertain. There are 12 residues in the CDR3. V was clipped by 6 bases and J by 6 bases, with 9 bases between them. The germline V gene encodes CDR1 SNHLY and CDR2 FYNNEI.

V usage is TRBV19 and J usage is TRBJ1-6; 8 nucleotides agree with TRBD1. CDR3 length: 15 amino acids. CDR1 and CDR2 from the germline V gene are LNHDA and SQIVND (reference sequence). The ends lost 5 bases at V and 10 bases at J; junction bases unmatched: 10. The CDR3 DNA sequence: TGTGCCAGTAGTCCTTCCGGACAGGGAAGGTCACCCCTCCACTTT. Its translation: CASSPSGQGRSPLHF.

The genes are TRBV5-4 and TRBJ2-3; 7 nucleotides match TRBD2. Unmatched junction bases numbered 5, after V lost 1 base and J lost 3 bases. The CDR3 extends over 15 amino acids. The V gene's germline CDR1 is SGHNT and CDR2 YYREEE (reference sequence). The CDR3 DNA reads TGTGCCAGCAGCTTGTCCGCGGGGGAAACAGATACGCAGTATTTT. Translation gives CASSLSAGETDTQYF.

The rearrangement uses TRBV7-8 and TRBJ1-5; possibly TRBD1 for D (6 bases). V lost 2 bases, J lost 3 bases, and 11 bases lay in between. Germline CDR1 SGHVS, CDR2 FQNEAQ. The CDR3 extends over 15 amino acids. The DNA of the CDR3 is TGTGCCAGCAGCTTAACGGGGGCCAACAATCAGCCCCAGCATTTT. It specifies CASSLTGANNQPQHF.

The count of this clone is one. The chain uses TRBV7-9 and TRBJ1-4; 10 bases are shared with TRBD1. V shed 2 bases and J 8 bases; nucleotides not matched to a gene: 8. The CDR3 loop spans 16 amino acids. Per germline, CDR1 SEHNR and CDR2 FQNEAQ (reference sequence). CDR3 protein: CASSLPGQGLREKLFF. CDR3 DNA sequence: TGTGCCAGCAGCTTACCGGGACAGGGGTTGCGGGAAAAACTGTTTTTT.

This clone was detected once. The V gene is TRBV30, the J gene TRBJ1-4; D not certain. The CDR3 is 11 amino acids. Germline V gene lookup returns CDR1 GTSNPN and CDR2 SVGIG (reference sequence). Trimming pared 4 bases from V and 6 bases from J, leaving 6 bases between. This CDR3 is CAWKGYEKLFF. The CDR3 DNA sequence: TGTGCCTGGAAAGGGTATGAAAAACTGTTTTTT. Filled out from reference TRBV30 and TRBJ1-4, the complete variable domain reads SQTIHQWPATLVQPVGSPLSLECTVEGTSNPNLYWYRQAAGRGLQLLFYSVGIGQISSEVPQNLSASRPQDRQFILSSKKLLLSDSGFYLCAWKGYEKLFFGSGTQLSVL.

The chain employs TRBV5-1 and TRBJ2-3, with a weak D call TRBD2 (7 bases). The CDR3 extends over 17 amino acids. Germline V gives CDR1 SGHRS, CDR2 YFSETQ. The V gene lost 0 bases and the J gene lost 2 bases, with 16 bases spanning the gap. CDR3 residues: CASSLGSGGTDTDTQYF. The CDR3 DNA reads as TGCGCCAGCAGCTTGGGCTCGGGGGGCACCGACACAGATACGCAGTATTTT. The full variable domain, with the rest looked up from reference TRBV5-1 and TRBJ2-3, is KAGVTQTPRYLIKTRGQQVTLSCSPISGHRSVSWYQQTPGQGLQFLFEYFSETQRNKGNFPGRFSGRQFSNSRSEMNVSTLELGDSALYLCASSLGSGGTDTDTQYFGPGTRLTVL.

This clone was recorded a few times. The gene calls are TRBV10-1 and TRBJ2-7; 7 bases map to TRBD1. Per germline, CDR1 WNHNN and CDR2 SYGVQD (reference sequence). This CDR3 contains 14 residues. Losses at the gene ends were 6 bases for V and 3 bases for J; bases not matched to a gene: 8. CDR3: CASSPTGDIYEQYF. DNA for the CDR3: TGCGCCAGCAGCCCCACAGGGGACATCTACGAGCAGTACTTC.

J is TRBJ2-5 and V is TRBV11-3; 8 bases are shared with TRBD1. Germline CDR1 and CDR2: SGHNT and YENEEA. Germline trimming cut 6 bases from V and 4 bases from J; bases unmatched to any gene: 13. The CDR3 totals 16 residues. CDR3 amino acids: CASSSGTGGVSETQYF. The CDR3 nucleotides are TGTGCCAGCAGTTCCGGGACAGGAGGGGTTTCAGAGACCCAGTACTTC.

The CDR3 DNA sequence: TGTGCCAGCAGCCAAGATCCCTGGGACCACACCTTC. Translation gives CASSQDPWDHTF. The genes are TRBV14 and TRBJ1-2; tentative D call: TRBD1 (5 bases). Germline CDR1 SGHDN, CDR2 FVKESK. The CDR3 contains 12 residues. Trimming took 0 bases from V and 12 from J, leaving 11 bases between them.

This chain connects TRBV19 to TRBJ1-2; D uncertain. There are 13 residues in the CDR3. Germline V gene data show CDR1 as LNHDA and CDR2 as SQIVND (reference sequence). The CDR3 loop is CACPGVGNYGYTF. CDR3 sequence (DNA): TGTGCTTGCCCCGGGGTAGGTAACTATGGCTACACCTTC.

The genes are TRBV5-6 and TRBJ1-4; D possibly corresponds to TRBD1 (5 bases). Germline V gene sequence: CDR1 SGHDT, CDR2 YYEEEE. With 4 bases removed from V and 1 base from J, the gap between germline ends came to 14 bases. The CDR3 length is 16 residues. CDR3 DNA sequence: TGTGCCAGCAGCGAGCAGGGAGCTAGAACTAATGAAAAACTGTTTTTT. Translated: CASSEQGARTNEKLFF.

The sample holds a few counts of this clone. The V gene is TRBV18, the J gene TRBJ1-5; D possibly corresponds to TRBD1 (5 bases). In germline, CDR1 is KGHSH, CDR2 LQKENI. The CDR3 runs 13 residues. Between the trimmed V and J ends, which lost 2 bases and 7 bases, there was a span of 9 bases. DNA of the CDR3: TGTGCCAGCTCACCAGCAGGGCGGCAGCCCCAGCATTTT. It specifies CASSPAGRQPQHF.

The V and J genes are TRBV11-3 and TRBJ2-2; D gene uncertain. V lost 5 bases to trimming and J lost 5 bases, with 15 bases between them. The CDR3 is 15 residues long. Germline lookup yields CDR1 SGHNT and CDR2 YENEEA. The CDR3 region has the DNA TGTGCCAGCAGCGTGGGGATTCTGGGGACCGGGGAGCTGTTTTTT. It codes for CASSVGILGTGELFF.